A selection of T cell receptor beta chains follows, all from one sample in a study of T cell responses to AZD1222 COVID-19 vaccine. Sequencing used immunoSEQ multiplex PCR; TCRdb keeps in-frame clones, though not all of them. Of around 100,000 clones listed, about 90% are singletons. The sequenced sample was peripheral blood, obtained on day 0 of AZD1222 vaccination. Every receptor here comes from an adult in good health. Each CDR3 is given with its conserved first and last residue.

CDR3 protein | V gene | CDR3 length
CASQGDLRIDTQYF | TRBV7-9 | 14
CASSLRTGVTEAFF | TRBV6-5 | 14
CASSQVHTSENYGYTF | TRBV4-1 | 16
CASSDSWLGRTYGYTF | TRBV10-1 | 16
CASTPGRTNQPQHF | TRBV6-6 | 14
CASSESTGRGQPQHF | TRBV10-2 | 15
CATSSIQGSDEQYF | TRBV15 | 14
CASTRQGIMGYTF | TRBV19 | 13
CSASPTGGYGYTF | TRBV20-1 | 13
CASSFWDRGYEQYF | TRBV5-4 | 14
CATSRDLGGSPLHF | TRBV15 | 14
CASSLRSYSNQPQHF | TRBV28 | 15
CASSFGGLNTEAFF | TRBV5-1 | 14
CASSLTRMTGGDTQYF | TRBV18 | 16
CASSEGWVGVFRSPLHF | TRBV6-1 | 17
CASSLGGQGESNYGYTF | TRBV7-9 | 17
CASSHTGELFF | TRBV3-1/TRBV3-2 | 11
CASSLVSYEQYF | TRBV5-6 | 12